These 30 T cell receptor beta chains share one sample of origin, sequenced in a study of control samples from healthy donors and cancer patients. The assay was immunoSEQ multiplex PCR, and TCRdb's table has in-frame clones only and misses some. The data hold fewer than 30,000 clones, with just under 90% observed a single time. Sequencing was done on a sample of PBMCs. These receptors all stem from a woman between 40 and 50 years old with lung cancer.

This sequence joins TRBV4-1 and TRBJ2-1; 8 nucleotides match TRBD2. The V and J ends lost 0 bases and 3 bases, in that order; junction bases with no gene match: 4. From germline, CDR1 is MGHRA and CDR2 YSYEKL. This CDR3 region has 16 residues. For the CDR3, the DNA is TGCGCCAGCAGCCAAGATAGCGGGGTCGACTACAATGAGCAGTTCTTC. Translation: CASSQDSGVDYNEQFF.

The chain recombines TRBV3-1 (or the pseudogene TRBV3-2) with TRBJ2-3; no reliable D call. Per germline, CDR1 LGHDT and CDR2 YNNKEL (reference sequence). The length of the CDR3 is 15 residues. Trimming took 0 bases from V and 4 from J, leaving 11 bases between them. CDR3 nucleotides: TGTGCCAGCAGCCAAGATAGGCAAAAATCAGATACGCAGTATTTT. Translating it yields CASSQDRQKSDTQYF.

The chain is built from TRBV11-3 and TRBJ2-1; D not certain. Trimming cost V 1 base and J 7 bases, with 14 bases left between them. Germline V gene sequence: CDR1 SGHNT, CDR2 YENEEA. CDR3 length: 15 amino acids. The CDR3 DNA reads as TGTGCCAGCAGCTTAGTAAACGCGGACCTAAATGAGCAGTTCTTC. Amino acids: CASSLVNADLNEQFF.

The rearrangement joins TRBV6-4 to TRBJ2-2; the D gene is possibly TRBD2 (7 bases). Germline CDR1 is MRHNA and CDR2 is SNTAGT. V was shortened by 0 bases and J by 4 bases, with 9 bases between the two germline ends. The CDR3 contains 15 residues. CDR3 sequence (DNA): TGTGCCAGCAGTGACTCGGGGGGGGCCACCGGGGAGCTGTTTTTT. It codes for CASSDSGGATGELFF.

V usage is TRBV19 and J usage is TRBJ1-4, with D perhaps matching TRBD1 (5 bases). Trimming shortened V by 5 bases and J by 0 bases, and 16 bases separated the two germline ends. Germline V lookup: CDR1 LNHDA, CDR2 SQIVND (reference sequence). This CDR3 comprises 17 residues. As DNA, the CDR3 is TGTGCCAGTAGTTTCCCGACAGATGCGTCAACTAATGAAAAACTGTTTTTT. It codes for CASSFPTDASTNEKLFF.

V gene TRBV7-9 combines with J gene TRBJ2-5, with D perhaps matching TRBD2 (5 bases). Germline values: CDR1 SEHNR, CDR2 FQNEAQ (reference sequence). The CDR3 covers 17 residues. V was trimmed by 5 bases and J by 2 bases, leaving 21 bases between them. The CDR3 protein is CASSKTRGQQQQETQYF. CDR3 bases: TGTGCCAGCAGCAAAACTCGCGGGCAGCAACAACAAGAGACCCAGTACTTC. Full variable domain (rest looked up from reference TRBV7-9 and TRBJ2-5): DTGVSQNPRHKITKRGQNVTFRCDPISEHNRLYWYRQTLGQGPEFLTYFQNEAQLEKSRLLSDRFSAERPKGSFSTLEIQRTEQGDSAMYLCASSKTRGQQQQETQYFGPGTRLLVL.

As DNA, the CDR3 is TGTGCCAGCCCAATACCCAGGGTGTGCGGCAATCAGCCCCAGCATTTT. This translates into CASPIPRVCGNQPQHF. V and J are TRBV7-3 and TRBJ1-5; TRBD1 might be the D (5 bases). The CDR3 length is 16 residues. V lost 8 bases to trimming and J lost 2 bases, with 19 bases between them. Germline V lookup: CDR1 SGHTA, CDR2 FQGTGA.

The chain has TRBV5-6 and TRBJ2-5; D is perhaps TRBD2 (5 bases). The CDR3 consists of 14 residues. Trimming shortened V by 0 bases and J by 5 bases, and 11 bases separated the two germline ends. Germline CDR1 reads SGHDT; CDR2 reads YYEEEE. In nucleotides, the CDR3 is TGTGCCAGCAGCTTGGGAGGGAACCTCGAGACCCAGTACTTC. Its protein is CASSLGGNLETQYF. Full variable domain (rest looked up from reference TRBV5-6 and TRBJ2-5): DAGVTQSPTHLIKTRGQQVTLRCSPKSGHDTVSWYQQALGQGPQFIFQYYEEEERQRGNFPDRFSGHQFPNYSSELNVNALLLGDSALYLCASSLGGNLETQYFGPGTRLLVL.

The gene calls are TRBV9 and TRBJ1-2; D is unresolved. The germline CDR1 and CDR2 sequences are SGDLS and YYNGEE. This CDR3 spans 15 amino acids. The V end lost 1 base, the J end lost 4 bases, and 14 bases lay between the germline ends. CDR3 region: CASSVLDGPGYGYTF. The CDR3 region has the DNA TGTGCCAGCAGCGTATTGGACGGCCCAGGCTATGGCTACACCTTC.

The chain links TRBV9 to TRBJ2-1; 8 bases agree with TRBD2. J lost 5 bases, V lost 4 bases, and 14 bases had no gene match. The CDR3 is 17 residues long. Germline lookup yields CDR1 SGDLS and CDR2 YYNGEE. The CDR3 here is CASSPKGERGSHNEQFF. CDR3 coding DNA: TGTGCCAGCAGCCCCAAGGGGGAGCGGGGGAGTCACAATGAGCAGTTCTTC.

The rearrangement joins TRBV30 to TRBJ1-1; 9 bases are a match to TRBD1. V was pared by 2 bases and J by 4 bases, with 5 bases of the junction left unmatched. Per germline, CDR1 GTSNPN and CDR2 SVGIG (reference sequence). The length of the CDR3 is 14 residues. The CDR3 nucleotides read TGTGCCTGGAGTCTACCGGGACAGGGCACTGAAGCTTTCTTT. Translated: CAWSLPGQGTEAFF.

The chain joins TRBV7-2 to TRBJ1-3; D remains unclear. This CDR3 comprises 16 residues. Germline V gene sequence: CDR1 SGHTA, CDR2 FQGNSA. V shed 5 bases and J shed 7 bases, with 21 bases lying between them. The DNA for the CDR3 is TGTGCCAGCAGCACTCAATACTCGGGGAGGTGGAACACCATATATTTT. This encodes CASSTQYSGRWNTIYF.

CDR3 DNA: TGTGCCTGGAGTGCCGGGACAGGGGGCTTCTATAATTCACCCCTCCACTTT. Its translation is CAWSAGTGGFYNSPLHF. V and J are TRBV30 and TRBJ1-6, with 12 bases aligning to TRBD1. The length of the CDR3 is 17 residues. The V and J ends lost 1 base and 3 bases, in that order; junction bases with no gene match: 4. Germline lookup yields CDR1 GTSNPN and CDR2 SVGIG (reference sequence). Drawing the rest from reference TRBV30 and TRBJ1-6, the complete variable domain is SQTIHQWPATLVQPVGSPLSLECTVEGTSNPNLYWYRQAAGRGLQLLFYSVGIGQISSEVPQNLSASRPQDRQFILSSKKLLLSDSGFYLCAWSAGTGGFYNSPLHFGNGTRLTVT.

V usage is TRBV6-5 and J usage is TRBJ1-6; D gene uncertain. The CDR3 sequence is 15 residues long. V lost 3 bases, J lost 5 bases, and 11 bases lay in between. Germline V lookup: CDR1 MNHEY, CDR2 SVGAGI. The CDR3 region is CASSYGFPDNSPLHF. The CDR3 nucleotides read TGTGCCAGCAGTTATGGGTTCCCCGATAATTCACCCCTCCACTTT.

The V call is TRBV30, the J call TRBJ1-4; weak D call: TRBD1 (6 bases). The CDR3 totals 14 residues. Germline CDR1 is GTSNPN and CDR2 is SVGIG (reference sequence). The V gene lost 1 base and the J gene lost 4 bases, with 10 bases spanning the gap. CDR3 protein: CAWSEGDLNEKLFF. CDR3 DNA: TGTGCCTGGAGTGAGGGGGACCTTAATGAAAAACTGTTTTTT.

J is TRBJ2-1 and V is TRBV2; 7 nucleotides match TRBD1. CDR1 and CDR2 (germline): SNHLY, FYNNEI. There are 15 residues in the CDR3. With 9 bases clipped from V and 7 bases from J, the junction kept 15 bases outside the gene matches. The DNA of the CDR3 is TGTGCCAGGGAAACAGGGGTTAATGGGGCTAATGAGCAGTTCTTC. This translates into CARETGVNGANEQFF.

The CDR3 region is CASSPNRQGGAEAFF. The CDR3 DNA follows: TGTGCCAGCAGTCCTAATAGACAGGGAGGAGCTGAAGCTTTCTTT. V and J are TRBV27 and TRBJ1-1, with 7 bases that match TRBD1. CDR1 is MNHEY, CDR2 SMNVEV, per germline (reference sequence). The CDR3 is 15 residues long. The V and J ends lost 5 bases and 6 bases, in that order; junction bases with no gene match: 12.

The CDR3, as DNA: TGTGCCAGCAGCCAAGGGGCAGGGACAGATACGCAGTATTTT. It is translated as CASSQGAGTDTQYF. The chain is built from TRBV4-2 and TRBJ2-3, with a weak D call TRBD1 (5 bases). This CDR3 is 14 amino acids long. The germline CDR1 and CDR2 sequences are LGHNA and YNFKEQ. V was pared by 1 base and J by 3 bases, with 8 bases between.

The J gene is TRBJ2-1, the V gene TRBV9; possibly TRBD2 for D (5 bases). From germline, CDR1 is SGDLS and CDR2 YYNGEE. The CDR3 contains 12 residues. V lost 3 bases and J 9 bases, leaving 10 bases between the germline ends. In DNA form, the CDR3 reads TGTGCCAGCAGCGGAGAGGGTTCTGAGCAGTTCTTC. It encodes CASSGEGSEQFF.

A single count supports this clone. The chain couples TRBV7-9 to TRBJ2-1, with TRBD1 identical over 7 bases. Germline V gene sequence: CDR1 SEHNR, CDR2 FQNEAQ (reference sequence). J lost 5 bases, V lost 6 bases, and 10 bases had no gene match. The CDR3 is made up of 15 amino acids. DNA of the CDR3: TGTGCCAGCAGAGACCCCCGGGACAGCAACAATGAGCAGTTCTTC. Protein product: CASRDPRDSNNEQFF.

This clone was detected a few times. V is TRBV3-1 (or the pseudogene TRBV3-2) and J is TRBJ1-4; D not resolved. V gave up 6 bases and J gave up 8 bases, with 16 bases separating them. Germline CDR1 LGHDT, CDR2 YNNKEL (reference sequence). This CDR3 is built from 14 residues. CDR3 loop: CASRGNGVWEKLFF. DNA of the CDR3: TGTGCCAGCAGGGGCAACGGGGTTTGGGAAAAACTGTTTTTT.

The CDR3 reads CASSYSIRTTSTEAFF. CDR3 DNA: TGTGCCAGCAGTTACTCAATTCGTACAACGTCCACTGAAGCTTTCTTT. The chain recombines TRBV6-6 with TRBJ1-1; D gene uncertain. The CDR3 spans 16 residues. Germline lookup yields CDR1 MNHNY and CDR2 SVGAGI (reference sequence). V was shortened by 0 bases and J by 4 bases, with 15 bases between the two germline ends.

J is TRBJ2-3 and V is TRBV7-3; 9 bases line up with TRBD2. The germline CDR1 and CDR2 sequences are SGHTA and FQGTGA. This CDR3 region has 16 residues. The junction had 10 bases not matched to a gene; V was cut back by 5 bases and J by 4 bases. DNA for the CDR3: TGTGCCAGCAGCCTCTCGGGAGCGGGGGGTGCAGATACGCAGTATTTT. Protein product: CASSLSGAGGADTQYF.

The chain couples TRBV9 to TRBJ2-5; D uncertain. This CDR3 is 16 amino acids long. CDR1 is SGDLS, CDR2 YYNGEE, per germline. The V gene lost 0 bases and the J gene lost 4 bases, with 16 bases spanning the gap. The CDR3, as DNA: TGTGCCAGCAGCGTAGGCGTGGGTGGGGTCAGAGAGACCCAGTACTTC. It translates to CASSVGVGGVRETQYF.

Concerning this clone itself: Other DNA sequences in this specimen translate into the identical CDR3. The gene calls are TRBV7-2 and TRBJ1-4; 8 nucleotides agree with TRBD1. This CDR3 comprises 15 residues. The germline gives CDR1 SGHTA, CDR2 FQGNSA. The ends lost 4 bases at V and 1 base at J; junction bases unmatched: 2. In DNA form, the CDR3 reads TGTGCCAGCAGCTCAACAGGGGGAACTAATGAAAAACTGTTTTTT. Its translation is CASSSTGGTNEKLFF.

The V and J genes are TRBV9 and TRBJ2-2; the D is unclear. CDR3 length equals 14 residues. The germline gives CDR1 SGDLS, CDR2 YYNGEE. The V end was cut by 1 base, the J end by 1 base, with 5 bases between. DNA of the CDR3: TGTGCCAGCAGCGTATATGGGAACACCGGGGAGCTGTTTTTT. It specifies CASSVYGNTGELFF. The variable domain in full, completed from reference TRBV9 and TRBJ2-2, reads DSGVTQTPKHLITATGQRVTLRCSPRSGDLSVYWYQQSLDQGLQFLIQYYNGEERAKGNILERFSAQQFPDLHSELNLSSLELGDSALYFCASSVYGNTGELFFGEGSRLTVL.

The chain couples TRBV29-1 to TRBJ1-1, with D hard to call. CDR1 is SQVTM and CDR2 is ANQGSEA in the germline V gene. V was trimmed by 6 bases and J by 7 bases, leaving 9 bases between them. This CDR3 is 10 amino acids long. The CDR3 loop reads CSVDTDEAFF. CDR3 DNA: TGCAGCGTAGACACCGATGAAGCTTTCTTT.

V gene TRBV28 combines with J gene TRBJ1-2; TRBD1 agrees at 8 bases. CDR1 MDHEN and CDR2 SYDVKM come from the germline V gene. After removal of 6 bases from V and 3 bases from J, the junction contained 15 bases not matched to a gene. The CDR3 extends over 17 amino acids. CDR3 residues: CASSLTGRGPGDYGYTF. The CDR3 DNA sequence: TGTGCCAGCAGCCTAACGGGCAGGGGGCCAGGGGACTATGGCTACACCTTC.

The chain uses TRBV7-4 and TRBJ2-4, with 8 nucleotides matching TRBD2. The V gene's germline CDR1 is SGHVT and CDR2 SQSDAQ. The CDR3 runs 19 residues. V trimming: 1 base; J trimming: 1 base; junction bases outside the gene matches: 12. The CDR3: CASSLGAGGDLSAKNIQYF. For the CDR3, the DNA is TGTGCCAGCAGCTTAGGCGCGGGGGGTGATCTATCGGCCAAAAACATTCAGTACTTC. The full variable domain, its missing parts supplied by reference TRBV7-4 and TRBJ2-4, is GAGVSQSPRYKVAKRGRDVALRCDSISGHVTLYWYRQTLGQGSEVLTYSQSDAQRDKSGRPSGRFSAERPERSVSTLKIQRTEQGDSAVYLCASSLGAGGDLSAKNIQYFGAGTRLSVL.

The chain combines TRBV7-3 with TRBJ1-2, with a possible D match to TRBD1 (5 bases). The V gene lost 5 bases and the J gene lost 2 bases, with 15 bases spanning the gap. The CDR3 loop spans 15 amino acids. Germline-derived CDR1 and CDR2 are SGHTA and FQGTGA. As DNA, the CDR3 is TGTGCCAGCAGCCCCGGGGCCTCCTCAAACTATGGCTACACCTTC. Protein product: CASSPGASSNYGYTF.